The source of this TCR beta chain is a study of T cells in Graves' hyperthyroidism and ophthalmopathy. What was amplified from RNA transcripts were TCR beta CDR3 regions. RT-PCR in the first round (using the HTBI primer set) targeted the TCR CDR3. TCRdb re-analysed the multiplex PCR reads in MiXCR, keeping a single row per CDR3 protein. This table has nearly 750,000 distinct CDR3 sequences, about a third appearing once. Study results and limitations: Ophthalmopathy and stable hyperthyroidism were told apart by a 13 V-J model.

CDR3 length: 13 amino acids. V lost 10 bases to trimming and J lost 2 bases, with 12 bases between them. Germline CDR1 is MNHEY and CDR2 is SVGEGT. This clonotype showed up just a few times. The antigen is undetermined. Patients aged 18 to 65 had newly diagnosed hyperthyroidism that had lasted under 2 months. Clinical symptoms, serum thyroxine, TRAb, thyroid ultrasound and orbital computed tomography informed diagnoses. PBMCs were sourced from less than 13 ml fresh peripheral blood. The chain recombines TRBV6-2 or TRBV6-3 with TRBJ1-3; a weak D match, TRBD1 (5 bases). Sequenced material: blood. This sequence originates from a woman between 40 and 50 years old with Graves' hyperthyroidism. CDR3 DNA sequence: TGTGCCACCCGGGGCAGGGCTGGAAACACCATATATTTT. Residues: CATRGRAGNTIYF.